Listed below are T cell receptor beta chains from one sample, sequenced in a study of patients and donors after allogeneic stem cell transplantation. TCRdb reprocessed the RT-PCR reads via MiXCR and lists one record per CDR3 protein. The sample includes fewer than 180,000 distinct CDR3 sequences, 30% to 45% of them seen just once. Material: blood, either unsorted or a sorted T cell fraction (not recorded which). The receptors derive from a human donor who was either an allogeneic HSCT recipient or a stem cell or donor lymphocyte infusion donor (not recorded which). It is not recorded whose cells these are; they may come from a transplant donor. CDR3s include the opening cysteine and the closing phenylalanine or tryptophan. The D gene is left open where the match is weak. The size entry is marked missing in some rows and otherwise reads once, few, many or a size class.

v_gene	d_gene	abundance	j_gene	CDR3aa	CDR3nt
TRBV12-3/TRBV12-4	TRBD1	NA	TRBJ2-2	CASSKGASNTGELFF	TGTGCCAGCAGTAAGGGGGCAAGCAACACCGGGGAGCTGTTTTTT
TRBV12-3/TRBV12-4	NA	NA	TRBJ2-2	CASSLGLWAGELFF	TGTGCCAGCAGTTTGGGGCTTTGGGCCGGGGAGCTGTTTTTT
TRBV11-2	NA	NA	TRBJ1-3	CASSTPGKSGNTIYF	TGTGCCAGCAGCACCCCGGGGAAGTCTGGAAACACCATATATTTT
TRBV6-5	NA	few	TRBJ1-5	CASSSGYQPQHF	TGTGCCAGCAGTTCGGGTTATCAGCCCCAGCATTTT
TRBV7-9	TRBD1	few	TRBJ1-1	CASSLDRGEAFF	TGTGCCAGCAGCCTCGACAGGGGCGAAGCTTTCTTT
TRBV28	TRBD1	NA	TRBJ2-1	CASSSGQGTSSYNEQFF	TGTGCCAGCAGTTCGGGACAGGGGACTAGCTCCTACAATGAGCAGTTCTTC
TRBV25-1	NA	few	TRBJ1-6	CASRVTAGTLNSPLHF	TGTGCCAGCAGAGTCACCGCCGGGACACTAAATTCACCCCTCCACTTT
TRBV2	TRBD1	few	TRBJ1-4	CASSPNDRGYKNEKLFF	TGTGCCAGCAGTCCAAACGACAGGGGGTATAAGAATGAAAAACTGTTTTTT
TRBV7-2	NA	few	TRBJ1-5	CASSPFRGVTGSNQPQHF	TGTGCCAGCAGCCCATTTCGAGGGGTTACGGGGAGCAATCAGCCCCAGCATTTT
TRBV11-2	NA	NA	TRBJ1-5	CASSSGGNQPQHF	TGTGCCAGCAGCTCCGGGGGGAATCAGCCCCAGCATTTT
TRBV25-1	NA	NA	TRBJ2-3	CASSRDRISTDTQYF	TGTGCCAGCAGTCGGGACCGAATAAGCACAGATACGCAGTATTTT
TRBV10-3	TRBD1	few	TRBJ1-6	CAISSTGDQYNSPLHF	TGTGCCATCAGCTCGACAGGGGATCAGTATAATTCACCCCTCCACTTT
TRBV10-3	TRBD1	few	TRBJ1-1	CAITADRVGTEAFF	TGTGCCATCACCGCGGACAGGGTAGGCACTGAAGCTTTCTTT
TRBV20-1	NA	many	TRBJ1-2	CSAETGWGYGYTF	TGCAGTGCTGAGACAGGTTGGGGCTATGGCTACACCTTC
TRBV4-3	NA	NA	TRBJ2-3	CASSQDGVTKRDTQYF	TGCGCCAGCAGCCAAGATGGCGTCACCAAGCGAGATACGCAGTATTTT
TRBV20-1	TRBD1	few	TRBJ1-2	CSARVGGLGYTF	TGCAGTGCTAGAGTAGGGGGCCTTGGCTACACCTTC
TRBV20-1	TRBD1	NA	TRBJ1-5	CSALQGSKPQHF	TGCAGTGCCCTACAGGGGAGTAAGCCCCAGCATTTT
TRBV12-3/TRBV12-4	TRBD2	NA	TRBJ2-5	CASSWTSGGFQETQYF	TGTGCCAGCAGTTGGACTAGCGGGGGCTTCCAAGAGACCCAGTACTTC
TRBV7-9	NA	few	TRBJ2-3	CASLNPSTDTQYF	TGTGCCTCCCTGAACCCTAGCACAGATACGCAGTATTTT
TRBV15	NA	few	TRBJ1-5	CATSRAADWQHF	TGTGCCACCAGCAGAGCTGCGGACTGGCAGCATTTT
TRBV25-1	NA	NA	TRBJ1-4	CASSPARGINEKLFF	TGTGCCAGCAGTCCCGCCCGGGGGATTAATGAAAAACTGTTTTTT
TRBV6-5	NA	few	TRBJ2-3	CASSSSRDTQYF	TGTGCCAGCAGTTCCTCGAGGGATACGCAGTATTTT
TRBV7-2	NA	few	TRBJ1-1	CASSLGGSNSNTEAFF	TGTGCCAGCAGCTTAGGGGGTTCAAACTCGAACACTGAAGCTTTCTTT
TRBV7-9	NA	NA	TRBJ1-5	CASSLGTDYQPQHF	TGTGCCAGCAGCTTAGGGACAGACTATCAGCCCCAGCATTTT
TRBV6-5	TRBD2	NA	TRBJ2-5	CASSYSPGGRYFGIETQYF	TGTGCCAGCAGTTACTCCCCGGGGGGGCGTTATTTCGGAATAGAGACCCAGTACTTC
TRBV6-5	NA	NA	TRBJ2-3	CASSKRDSLGRTDTQYF	TGTGCCAGCAGTAAGAGGGACTCCTTAGGGAGGACAGATACGCAGTATTTT
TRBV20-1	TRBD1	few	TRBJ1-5	CSARGEGQGQPQHF	TGCAGTGCTAGAGGGGAGGGACAGGGTCAGCCCCAGCATTTT
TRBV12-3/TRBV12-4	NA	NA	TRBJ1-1	CASSFWGEAEAFF	TGTGCCAGCAGTTTCTGGGGGGAGGCTGAAGCTTTCTTT
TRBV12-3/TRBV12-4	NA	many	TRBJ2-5	CASSLLETQYF	TGTGCCAGCAGTTTGTTGGAGACCCAGTACTTC
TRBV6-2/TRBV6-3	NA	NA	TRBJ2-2	CASSSGMWTGELFF	TGTGCCAGCAGTTCAGGGATGTGGACCGGGGAGCTGTTTTTT
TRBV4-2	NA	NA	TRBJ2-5	CASSQEIARQETQYF	TGTGCCAGCAGCCAAGAGATCGCGAGGCAAGAGACCCAGTACTTC
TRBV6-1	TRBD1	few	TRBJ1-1	CASLPLQPRTGGKEAFF	TGTGCCAGCCTACCACTCCAACCCCGGACAGGGGGGAAAGAAGCTTTCTTT
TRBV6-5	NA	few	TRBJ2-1	CASSYGGGAYYNEQFF	TGTGCCAGCAGTTACGGAGGGGGGGCGTATTACAATGAGCAGTTCTTC
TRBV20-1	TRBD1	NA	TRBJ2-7	CSARRKTGGFYEQYF	TGCAGTGCTAGGCGAAAGACAGGGGGGTTTTACGAGCAGTACTTC
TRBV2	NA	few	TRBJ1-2	CASSEFRDWDNYGYTF	TGTGCCAGCAGTGAATTCAGGGATTGGGATAACTATGGCTACACCTTC
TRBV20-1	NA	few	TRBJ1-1	CSAPRGVNTEAFF	TGCAGTGCCCCGCGAGGGGTGAACACTGAAGCTTTCTTT
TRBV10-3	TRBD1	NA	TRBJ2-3	CAAHRGLTDTQYF	TGTGCCGCCCACAGGGGCCTCACAGATACGCAGTATTTT
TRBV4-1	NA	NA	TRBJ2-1	CASSQGDSGAYNEQFF	TGCGCCAGCAGCCAAGGGGACTCGGGGGCCTACAATGAGCAGTTCTTC
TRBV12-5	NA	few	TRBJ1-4	CASGLIRKSTDPPNEKLFF	TGTGCTAGTGGTTTGATAAGGAAGTCAACGGATCCCCCTAATGAAAAACTGTTTTTT
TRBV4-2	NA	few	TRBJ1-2	CASSQDPTDLYGYTF	TGTGCCAGCAGCCAAGATCCAACTGATCTCTATGGCTACACCTTC
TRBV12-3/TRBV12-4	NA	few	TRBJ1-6	CASSLLGRTPLHF	TGTGCCAGCAGTTTACTCGGGCGGACACCCCTCCACTTT
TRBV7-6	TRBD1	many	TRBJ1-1	CASSFGRGQAMGAFF	TGTGCCAGCAGCTTCGGAAGGGGACAGGCTATGGGAGCTTTCTTT
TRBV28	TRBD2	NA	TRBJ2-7	CASSLGTSGGDPYEQYF	TGTGCCAGCAGTTTAGGGACTAGCGGGGGGGACCCCTACGAGCAGTACTTC
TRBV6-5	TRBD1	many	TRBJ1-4	CASSPGQVLGKLFF	TGTGCCAGCAGCCCGGGACAGGTATTAGGGAAACTGTTTTTT
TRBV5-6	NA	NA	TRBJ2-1	CASSQQGWNEQFF	TGTGCCAGCAGCCAACAGGGTTGGAATGAGCAGTTCTTC
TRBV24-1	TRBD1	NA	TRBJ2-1	CATSAGDRVPFYNEQFF	TGTGCCACCAGTGCCGGCGACAGGGTCCCTTTCTACAATGAGCAGTTCTTC
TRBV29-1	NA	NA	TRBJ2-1	CSVADSRGYNEQFF	TGCAGCGTTGCGGACTCAAGGGGCTACAATGAGCAGTTCTTC
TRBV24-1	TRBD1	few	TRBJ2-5	CATSDRTGGTLETQYF	TGTGCCACCAGTGACAGAACAGGGGGCACGTTAGAGACCCAGTACTTC
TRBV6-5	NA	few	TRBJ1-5	CASSPDLRQPQHF	TGTGCCAGCAGTCCGGACCTGAGGCAGCCCCAGCATTTT
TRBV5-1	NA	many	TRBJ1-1	CASSLAGGPNTEAFF	TGCGCCAGCAGCTTGGCCGGGGGGCCGAACACTGAAGCTTTCTTT
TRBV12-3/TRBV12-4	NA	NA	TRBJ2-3	CASSFLPDTQYF	TGTGCCAGCAGTTTCCTGCCAGATACGCAGTATTTT
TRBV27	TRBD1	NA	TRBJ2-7	CASSYRDRGYEQYF	TGTGCCAGCAGTTACCGGGACAGGGGGTACGAGCAGTACTTC